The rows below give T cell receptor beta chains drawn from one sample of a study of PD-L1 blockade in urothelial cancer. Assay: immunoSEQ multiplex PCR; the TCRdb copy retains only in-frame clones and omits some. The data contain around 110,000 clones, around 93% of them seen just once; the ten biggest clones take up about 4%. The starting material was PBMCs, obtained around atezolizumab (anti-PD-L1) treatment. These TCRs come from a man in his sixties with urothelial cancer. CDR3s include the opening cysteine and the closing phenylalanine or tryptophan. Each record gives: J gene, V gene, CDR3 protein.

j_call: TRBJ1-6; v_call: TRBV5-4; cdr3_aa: CASSLDRGNSPLHF
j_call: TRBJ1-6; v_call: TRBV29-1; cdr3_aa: CSVEEYTGSPLHF
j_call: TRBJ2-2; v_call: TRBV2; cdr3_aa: CASSLSPGTSGGLGQANTGELFF
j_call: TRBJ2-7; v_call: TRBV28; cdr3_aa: CASSTSGAGRDAYEQYF
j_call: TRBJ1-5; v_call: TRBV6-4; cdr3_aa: CASREASSGQGAANQPQHF
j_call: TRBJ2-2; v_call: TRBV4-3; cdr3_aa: CASSQDAGVTGELFF
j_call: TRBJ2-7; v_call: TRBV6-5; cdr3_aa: CASSYRVFHEQYF
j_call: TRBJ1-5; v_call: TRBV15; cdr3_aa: CATSRRGTVDQPQHF
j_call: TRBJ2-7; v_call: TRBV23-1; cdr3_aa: CASPPLGLAGVYEQYF
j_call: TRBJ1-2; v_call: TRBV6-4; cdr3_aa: CASSDSAVWTGDWNGYTF
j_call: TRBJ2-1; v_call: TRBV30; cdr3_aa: CAWSPLGVSNEQFF
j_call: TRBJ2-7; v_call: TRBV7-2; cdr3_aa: CASSLNGAGPYEQYF
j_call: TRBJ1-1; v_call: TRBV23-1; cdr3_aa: CASSQHRDSESSEAFF
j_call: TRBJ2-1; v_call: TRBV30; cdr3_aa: CAWSVFGGAQEQFF
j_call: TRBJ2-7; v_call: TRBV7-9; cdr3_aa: CASSSPDDRGYEQYF
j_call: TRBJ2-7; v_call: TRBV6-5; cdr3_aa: CASSSSGRSYEQYF
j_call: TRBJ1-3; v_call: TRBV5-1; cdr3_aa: CASSFGTVDSGNTIYF
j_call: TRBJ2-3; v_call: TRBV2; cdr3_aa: CASRPGPAGGPQYF
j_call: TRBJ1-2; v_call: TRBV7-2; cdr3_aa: CASSSRQGAFGGYTF
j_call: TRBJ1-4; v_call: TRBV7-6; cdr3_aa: CASGRSNEKLFF
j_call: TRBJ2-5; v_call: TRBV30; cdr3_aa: CAWSVVGTGGNF
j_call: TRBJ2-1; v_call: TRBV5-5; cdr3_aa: CASSSLAGGYNEQFF
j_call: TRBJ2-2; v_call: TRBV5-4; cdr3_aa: CASSYDRRAGELFF
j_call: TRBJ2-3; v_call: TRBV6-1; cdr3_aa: CASSDLDRGVDTQYF
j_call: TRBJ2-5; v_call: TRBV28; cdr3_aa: CASSSSGVKQETQYF
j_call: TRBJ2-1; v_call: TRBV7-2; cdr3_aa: CASSINGAGLNEQFF
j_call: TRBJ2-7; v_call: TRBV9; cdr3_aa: CASSERTTSIDEQYF
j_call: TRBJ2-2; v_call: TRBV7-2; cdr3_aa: CASSPRTAGELFF
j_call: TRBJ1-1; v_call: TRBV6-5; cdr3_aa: CASSRQGNTEAFF
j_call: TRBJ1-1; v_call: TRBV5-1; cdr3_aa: CASSLGRTENTEAFF
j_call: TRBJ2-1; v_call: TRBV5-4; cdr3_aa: CASSSQTVAGGLFF
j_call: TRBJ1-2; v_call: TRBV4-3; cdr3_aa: CASSQVGQGGFGYTF
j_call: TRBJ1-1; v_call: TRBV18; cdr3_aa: CASSPPGRGETEAFF
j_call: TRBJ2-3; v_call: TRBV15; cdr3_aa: CATSRGSAGAGTDTQYF